Presented here are 22 T cell receptor beta chains from one specimen sequenced in a study of blood T cell repertoires in COVID-19. Profiling relied on immunoSEQ multiplex PCR, and the TCRdb table lists in-frame clones only, not all of them. Of about 150,000 clones listed, about four fifths are singletons. Source material: peripheral blood. The receptors stem from a human donor with acute or convalescent COVID-19. The donor label of this sample is uncertain.

This rearrangement joins TRBV15 to TRBJ1-4; D is uncertain. This CDR3 contains 13 residues. Deletions cut 5 bases from V and 5 bases from J, with 9 bases between. Per the germline V gene, CDR1 is LNHNV and CDR2 is YYDKDF (reference sequence). The chain's CDR3 is CATSRNMNEKLFF. CDR3 DNA: TGTGCCACCAGCCGCAACATGAATGAAAAACTGTTTTTT.

The J gene is TRBJ1-1, the V gene TRBV5-1; TRBD1 agrees at 9 bases. V trimming: 6 bases; J trimming: 3 bases; junction bases outside the gene matches: 6. Germline-derived CDR1 and CDR2 are SGHRS and YFSETQ. The CDR3 spans 14 residues. CDR3 in DNA: TGCGCCAGCATGACAGGGGGATCGGACACTGAAGCTTTCTTT. Protein sequence: CASMTGGSDTEAFF. Filled out from reference TRBV5-1 and TRBJ1-1, the complete variable domain reads KAGVTQTPRYLIKTRGQQVTLSCSPISGHRSVSWYQQTPGQGLQFLFEYFSETQRNKGNFPGRFSGRQFSNSRSEMNVSTLELGDSALYLCASMTGGSDTEAFFGQGTRLTVV.

The J gene is TRBJ1-1, the V gene TRBV5-4; the D gene is possibly TRBD1 (6 bases). Trimming removed 4 bases from V and 0 bases from J, with 19 bases in between. CDR1 and CDR2 from the germline V gene are SGHNT and YYREEE (reference sequence). This CDR3 has 17 residues. The CDR3 coding sequence is TGTGCCAGCAGCCCACTACAGGGAATCCCCTTGAACACTGAAGCTTTCTTT. This sequence encodes CASSPLQGIPLNTEAFF. Together with reference TRBV5-4 and TRBJ1-1, the CDR3 gives the full variable domain: ETGVTQSPTHLIKTRGQQVTLRCSSQSGHNTVSWYQQALGQGPQFIFQYYREEENGRGNFPPRFSGLQFPNYSSELNVNALELDDSALYLCASSPLQGIPLNTEAFFGQGTRLTVV.

The rearrangement joins TRBV19 to TRBJ2-6, with a weak D call TRBD2 (6 bases). V was pared by 3 bases and J by 2 bases, with 11 bases between. Per germline, CDR1 LNHDA and CDR2 SQIVND (reference sequence). This CDR3 is 16 amino acids long. CDR3 region: CASSIRWRAGANVLTF. In DNA form, the CDR3 reads TGTGCCAGTAGTATTCGGTGGAGGGCTGGGGCCAACGTCCTGACTTTC. The whole variable domain, filled in from reference TRBV19 and TRBJ2-6, reads DGGITQSPKYLFRKEGQNVTLSCEQNLNHDAMYWYRQDPGQGLRLIYYSQIVNDFQKGDIAEGYSVSREKKESFPLTVTSAQKNPTAFYLCASSIRWRAGANVLTFGAGSRLTVL.

J is TRBJ2-1 and V is TRBV5-1; D is perhaps TRBD1 (5 bases). This CDR3 spans 15 amino acids. Trimming shortened V by 0 bases and J by 1 base, and 8 bases separated the two germline ends. CDR1 is SGHRS, CDR2 YFSETQ, per germline. The CDR3 sequence: CASSLAYRSYNEQFF. CDR3 bases: TGCGCCAGCAGCTTGGCCTACAGGTCCTACAATGAGCAGTTCTTC.

V and J are TRBV9 and TRBJ1-4; D may be TRBD1 (6 bases). Germline V CDR1 and CDR2: SGDLS, YYNGEE. The CDR3 contains 16 residues. The V gene lost 3 bases and the J gene lost 0 bases, with 12 bases spanning the gap. CDR3 protein: CASSGQGSTTNEKLFF. In nucleotides, the CDR3 is TGTGCCAGCAGCGGCCAGGGGTCCACAACTAATGAAAAACTGTTTTTT. Drawing the rest from reference TRBV9 and TRBJ1-4, the complete variable domain is DSGVTQTPKHLITATGQRVTLRCSPRSGDLSVYWYQQSLDQGLQFLIQYYNGEERAKGNILERFSAQQFPDLHSELNLSSLELGDSALYFCASSGQGSTTNEKLFFGSGTQLSVL.

J is TRBJ1-2 and V is TRBV5-4, with 8 bases that match TRBD1. V lost 3 bases to trimming and J lost 4 bases; unmatched junction nucleotides: 2. Germline CDR1 and CDR2: SGHNT and YYREEE (reference sequence). CDR3 length equals 13 residues. The CDR3 loop is CASSWTGSYGYTF. CDR3 nucleotide sequence: TGTGCCAGCAGCTGGACAGGGTCCTATGGCTACACCTTC.

The chain links TRBV19 to TRBJ2-3; 7 bases map to TRBD2. V shed 2 bases, J shed 1 base, and the junction held 6 bases outside the gene matches. This CDR3 has 16 residues. The germline V gene has CDR1 LNHDA and CDR2 SQIVND (reference sequence). CDR3 loop: CASSIRGAGGTDTQYF. The CDR3 region has the DNA TGTGCCAGTAGTATAAGGGGTGCGGGGGGCACAGATACGCAGTATTTT.

V is TRBV11-3 and J is TRBJ1-5; the D gene is possibly TRBD1 (6 bases). The V gene lost 6 bases and the J gene lost 4 bases, with 16 bases spanning the gap. Germline loops: CDR1 SGHNT, CDR2 YENEEA. CDR3 length: 15 amino acids. Here the CDR3 reads CASRSQGHPNQPQHF. The DNA of the CDR3 is TGTGCCAGCAGATCACAGGGACATCCTAATCAGCCCCAGCATTTT.

The chain joins TRBV27 to TRBJ1-5; D gene ambiguous. Trimming shortened V by 0 bases and J by 2 bases, and 5 bases separated the two germline ends. CDR3 size: 14 residues. Looked up from germline, CDR1 is MNHEY and CDR2 is SMNVEV (reference sequence). The CDR3 sequence is CASSLSGGNQPQHF. The CDR3 region has the DNA TGTGCCAGCAGTTTATCCGGAGGCAATCAGCCCCAGCATTTT.

In this sample, this clone is medium-sized. The chain links TRBV5-1 to TRBJ2-2; 10 bases agree with TRBD1. Losses at the gene ends were 5 bases for V and 5 bases for J; bases not matched to a gene: 9. The CDR3 extends over 16 amino acids. CDR1 SGHRS and CDR2 YFSETQ come from the germline V gene. The CDR3 DNA follows: TGCGCCAGCAGTTTGACAGGGGGCCTAGGGACCGGGGAGCTGTTTTTT. Encoded protein: CASSLTGGLGTGELFF.

The V and J genes are TRBV19 and TRBJ1-2; D not certain. Germline CDR1 LNHDA, CDR2 SQIVND (reference sequence). Trimming cost V 9 bases and J 1 base, with 12 bases left between them. This CDR3 comprises 13 residues. CDR3 nucleotides: TGTGCCAGCCAGGATGAGGGTAACTATGGCTACACCTTC. This encodes CASQDEGNYGYTF.

V and J are TRBV3-1 (or the pseudogene TRBV3-2) and TRBJ1-5; D uncertain. V lost 1 base and J 6 bases, leaving 10 bases between the germline ends. The CDR3 is made up of 14 amino acids. Germline-derived CDR1 and CDR2 are LGHDT and YNNKEL (reference sequence). This CDR3 reads CASSQGNRGQPQHF. The CDR3, as DNA: TGTGCCAGCAGCCAAGGAAACCGGGGTCAGCCCCAGCATTTT.

CDR3 sequence (DNA): TGTGCCAGCAGCCCCCGGGGCGGGGGGCAAGGAAACACCATATATTTT. Translating gives CASSPRGGGQGNTIYF. The chain carries TRBV7-2 and TRBJ1-3, with D possibly TRBD1 on 6 matching bases. Germline CDR1 SGHTA, CDR2 FQGNSA. The CDR3 has 16 amino acids. V was pared by 5 bases and J by 4 bases, with 18 bases between.

This clone occurred many times. The chain recombines TRBV2 with TRBJ1-2; maybe TRBD1 (5 bases). The V gene lost 8 bases and the J gene lost 6 bases, with 13 bases spanning the gap. The CDR3 sequence is 12 residues long. In germline, CDR1 is SNHLY, CDR2 FYNNEI. The CDR3 region is CASAGGKNGYTF. CDR3 in DNA: TGTGCCAGCGCCGGGGGGAAGAATGGCTACACCTTC.

This chain uses TRBV7-2 with TRBJ2-5, with 8 bases identical to TRBD2. Germline loops: CDR1 SGHTA, CDR2 FQGNSA. Trimming took 7 bases from V and 13 from J; bases not matched to a gene: 17. There are 14 residues in the CDR3. The CDR3 region is CASKPDLAGVWGYF. Written as DNA, the CDR3 is TGTGCCAGCAAGCCGGATCTAGCGGGCGTCTGGGGGTACTTC.

The CDR3 is CASSLGGADGYTF. Written as DNA, the CDR3 is TGTGCCAGCAGCTTGGGTGGGGCTGATGGCTACACCTTC. V and J are TRBV5-8 and TRBJ1-2, with D possibly TRBD1 on 5 matching bases. This CDR3 spans 13 amino acids. CDR1 and CDR2 from the germline V gene are SGHTS and YDEGEE. The V end lost 0 bases, the J end lost 6 bases, and 9 bases lay between the germline ends.

The V and J genes are TRBV18 and TRBJ2-5; TRBD1 matches at 7 bases. The germline CDR1 and CDR2 sequences are KGHSH and LQKENI. The V gene end was trimmed by 4 bases and the J gene end by 4 bases; junction bases not matched to a gene: 3. This CDR3 is 13 amino acids long. The CDR3 here is CASSQDRVETQYF. CDR3 in DNA: TGTGCCAGCTCACAAGACAGGGTAGAGACCCAGTACTTC. Drawing the rest from reference TRBV18 and TRBJ2-5, the complete variable domain is NAGVMQNPRHLVRRRGQEARLRCSPMKGHSHVYWYRQLPEEGLKFMVYLQKENIIDESGMPKERFSAEFPKEGPSILRIQQVVRGDSAAYFCASSQDRVETQYFGPGTRLLVL.

J is TRBJ1-3 and V is TRBV9; D perhaps matches TRBD1 (5 bases). Trimming shortened V by 0 bases and J by 0 bases, and 13 bases separated the two germline ends. The CDR3 extends over 17 amino acids. Germline CDR1 reads SGDLS; CDR2 reads YYNGEE. This CDR3 reads CASSVGGASGSGNTIYF. The DNA of the CDR3 is TGTGCCAGCAGCGTAGGTGGGGCTTCAGGCTCTGGAAACACCATATATTTT.

The rearrangement links TRBV21-1 to TRBJ2-7; the table's D gene call, TRBD2, was not cross checked with the DNA. TRBV21-1 is termed a pseudogene. The CDR3 consists of 17 residues. DNA of the CDR3: TGTGCCAGCAGCCCCGGAATCCAAGCGGGGGGTTCCTACGAGCAGTACTTC. Residues: CASSPGIQAGGSYEQYF.

The chain links TRBV18 to TRBJ2-1; D unresolved. Germline V CDR1 and CDR2: KGHSH, LQKENI. V shed 6 bases and J shed 6 bases, with 12 bases lying between them. There are 13 residues in the CDR3. The CDR3 DNA follows: TGTGCCAGCTCCCGCGTTTCAGGCAATGAGCAGTTCTTC. It yields the protein CASSRVSGNEQFF.

The CDR3 region has the DNA TGTGCCAGCTCACCACGGGGGACAGACCCAACTAGCACAGATACGCAGTATTTT. This translates into CASSPRGTDPTSTDTQYF. The chain employs TRBV18 and TRBJ2-3; the match to TRBD1 covers 7 bases. The CDR3 length is 18 residues. Per germline, CDR1 KGHSH and CDR2 LQKENI. Unmatched junction bases numbered 10, after V lost 1 base and J lost 0 bases.